This T cell receptor beta chain was observed in a study of shared clonotypes between healthy human individuals. Sequencing was performed with immunoSEQ multiplex PCR; in TCRdb, only in-frame clones are kept and a portion is missing. The data hold about 1 million clones, with roughly 70% observed a single time. CDR1 MNHEY and CDR2 SVGAGI come from the germline V gene. The V gene end was trimmed by 6 bases and the J gene end by 11 bases; junction bases not matched to a gene: 10. This CDR3 contains 13 residues. This clone came up once. The sequence came from a man aged 18 to 30 in good health. This chain connects TRBV6-5 to TRBJ1-1; 9 bases map to TRBD1. The sample comprised memory CD4+ T cells sorted from blood. Subset given: CD45RA-negative fraction. CDR3 in amino acids: CASRPRTGARAFF. CDR3 bases: TGTGCCAGCAGGCCCCGGACAGGGGCACGGGCTTTCTTT.